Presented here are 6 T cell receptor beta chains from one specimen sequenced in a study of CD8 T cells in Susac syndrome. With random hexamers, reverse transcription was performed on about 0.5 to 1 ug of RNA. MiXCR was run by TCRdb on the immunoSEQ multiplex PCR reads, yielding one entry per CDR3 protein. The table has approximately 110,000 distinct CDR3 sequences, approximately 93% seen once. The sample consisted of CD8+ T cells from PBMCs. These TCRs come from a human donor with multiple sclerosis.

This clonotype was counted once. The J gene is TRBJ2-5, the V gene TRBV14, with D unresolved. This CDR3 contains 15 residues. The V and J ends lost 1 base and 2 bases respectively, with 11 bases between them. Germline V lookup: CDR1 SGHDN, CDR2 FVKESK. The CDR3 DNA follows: TGTGCCAGCAGCCAAGCGTCAGGAATACAAGAGACCCAGTACTTC. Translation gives CASSQASGIQETQYF.

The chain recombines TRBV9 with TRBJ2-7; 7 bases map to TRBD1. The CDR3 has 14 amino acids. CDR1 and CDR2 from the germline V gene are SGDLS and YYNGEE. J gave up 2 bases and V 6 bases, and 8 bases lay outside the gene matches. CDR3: CASNEGQPTYEQYF. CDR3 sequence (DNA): TGTGCCAGCAACGAGGGACAGCCAACCTACGAGCAGTACTTC.

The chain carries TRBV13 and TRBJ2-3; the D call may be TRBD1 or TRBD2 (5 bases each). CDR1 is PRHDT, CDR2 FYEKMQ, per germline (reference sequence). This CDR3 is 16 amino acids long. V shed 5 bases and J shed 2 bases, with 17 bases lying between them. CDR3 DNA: TGTGCCAGCAGCCCTCCAACCGGGACGGACACAGATACGCAGTATTTT. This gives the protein CASSPPTGTDTDTQYF.

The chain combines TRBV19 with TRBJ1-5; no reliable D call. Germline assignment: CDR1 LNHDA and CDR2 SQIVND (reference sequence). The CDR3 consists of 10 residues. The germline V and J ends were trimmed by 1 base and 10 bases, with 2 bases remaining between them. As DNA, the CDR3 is TGTGCCAGTAGTATAGCTCCCCAGCATTTT. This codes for CASSIAPQHF.

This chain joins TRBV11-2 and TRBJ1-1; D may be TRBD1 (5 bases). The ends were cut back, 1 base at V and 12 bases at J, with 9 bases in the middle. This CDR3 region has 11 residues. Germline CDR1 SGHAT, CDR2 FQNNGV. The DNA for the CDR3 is TGTGCCAGCAGCTTAGCGGGGGGTCCTTTCTTT. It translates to CASSLAGGPFF.

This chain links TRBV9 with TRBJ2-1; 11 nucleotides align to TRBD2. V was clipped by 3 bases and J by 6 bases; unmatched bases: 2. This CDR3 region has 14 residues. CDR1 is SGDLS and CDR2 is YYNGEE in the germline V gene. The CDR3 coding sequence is TGTGCCAGCAGCGACGGGACTAGCGGCAATGAGCAGTTCTTC. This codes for CASSDGTSGNEQFF. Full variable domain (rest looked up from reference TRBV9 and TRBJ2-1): DSGVTQTPKHLITATGQRVTLRCSPRSGDLSVYWYQQSLDQGLQFLIQYYNGEERAKGNILERFSAQQFPDLHSELNLSSLELGDSALYFCASSDGTSGNEQFFGPGTRLTVL.